A selection of T cell receptor beta chains follows, all from one sample in a study of cytomegalovirus exposure and HLA in healthy donors. TCRdb's copy holds only in-frame clones and misses some; the assay was immunoSEQ multiplex PCR. The sample has fewer than 200,000 clones, roughly 86% seen once. The specimen sequenced was PBMCs. The receptors were sampled from a man between 25 and 39 years old in good health and CMV-seropositive. The CDR3 runs from the conserved cysteine through the conserved F or W. Each record gives: D gene, clone size, V gene, J gene, CDR3 protein, CDR3 DNA. D genes are given only for firm matches. Expanded clones are given a class, and other clones once, few, many or no size at all.

>NA|once|TRBV6-5|TRBJ2-7
CASSPGTYEQYF
TGTGCCAGCAGCCCGGGGACCTACGAGCAGTACTTC
>NA|NA|TRBV13|TRBJ2-3
CASRTTDTQYF
TGTGCCAGCAGGACCACAGATACGCAGTATTTT
>NA|once|TRBV18|TRBJ2-7
CASSPSSQTYEQYF
TGTGCCAGCTCACCATCCTCCCAAACCTACGAGCAGTACTTC
>TRBD1|NA|TRBV2|TRBJ2-7
CASGDRPSYEQYF
TGTGCCAGCGGGGACAGGCCCTCCTACGAGCAGTACTTC
>TRBD1|NA|TRBV28|TRBJ2-2
CASSLQGAGELFF
TGTGCCAGCAGTCTACAGGGGGCCGGGGAGCTGTTTTTT
>NA|NA|TRBV6-1|TRBJ1-2
CASSDSTGYYGYTF
TGTGCCAGCAGTGACTCAACAGGGTACTATGGCTACACCTTC
>TRBD2|NA|TRBV5-1|TRBJ2-7
CASSKGTSGGLAYEQYF
TGCGCCAGCAGCAAAGGGACTAGCGGGGGATTAGCCTACGAGCAGTACTTC
>NA|NA|TRBV9|TRBJ1-2
CASSVGWGGDGYTF
TGTGCCAGCAGCGTAGGATGGGGAGGGGATGGCTACACCTTC
>NA|few|TRBV25-1|TRBJ1-2
CASSESRGGMWYGYTF
TGTGCCAGCAGTGAATCGAGAGGGGGAATGTGGTATGGCTACACCTTC
>TRBD2|NA|TRBV6-5|TRBJ2-1
CASSSGGSYNEQFF
TGTGCCAGCAGTTCCGGGGGGTCCTACAATGAGCAGTTCTTC
>TRBD1|once|TRBV30|TRBJ1-4
CAWGSLQGANEKLFF
TGTGCCTGGGGAAGTTTACAGGGGGCGAATGAAAAACTGTTTTTT
>TRBD1|once|TRBV7-6|TRBJ1-6
CASSRRDRTASPLHF
TGTGCCAGCAGCCGCCGGGACAGAACTGCTTCACCCCTCCACTTT
>NA|NA|TRBV7-2|TRBJ1-5
CASSRGTSTPQHF
TGTGCCAGCAGCCGAGGGACAAGCACGCCCCAGCATTTT
>NA|NA|TRBV30|TRBJ2-1
CAWRLMGGSYNEQFF
TGTGCCTGGCGACTCATGGGGGGCTCCTACAATGAGCAGTTCTTC
>NA|NA|TRBV5-6|TRBJ1-1
CASSLREGFEAFF
TGTGCCAGCAGCCTGAGAGAAGGTTTTGAAGCTTTCTTT
>TRBD2|NA|TRBV7-9|TRBJ2-7
CASSRAASGGSSYEQYF
TGTGCCAGCAGCCGCGCGGCTAGCGGGGGGAGCTCCTACGAGCAGTACTTC
>NA|NA|TRBV9|TRBJ2-2
CASSVVSANTGELFF
TGTGCCAGCAGCGTAGTCTCAGCGAACACCGGGGAGCTGTTTTTT
>TRBD1|NA|TRBV5-6|TRBJ1-5
CASSLWQGVNQPQHF
TGTGCCAGCAGCTTGTGGCAGGGGGTCAATCAGCCCCAGCATTTT
>TRBD2|once|TRBV9|TRBJ2-3
CASSETSGSTDTQYF
TGTGCCAGCAGCGAGACTAGCGGTAGCACAGATACGCAGTATTTT
>TRBD1|NA|TRBV28|TRBJ2-7
CASSLYGQGNYEQYF
TGTGCCAGCAGTTTATACGGACAGGGGAATTACGAGCAGTACTTC
>NA|NA|TRBV14|TRBJ2-3
CASSQGSGRGITDTQYF
TGTGCCAGCAGCCAAGGGAGTGGCAGGGGAATCACAGATACGCAGTATTTT
>NA|NA|TRBV9|TRBJ2-7
CASSSRGGFRTYEQYF
TGTGCCAGCAGCTCTCGAGGCGGGTTTAGGACCTACGAGCAGTACTTC
>NA|NA|TRBV6-4|TRBJ1-6
CASSDSGVNSPLHF
TGTGCCAGCAGTGACTCGGGCGTCAATTCACCCCTCCACTTT
>NA|NA|TRBV15|TRBJ2-3
CATSRSNTDTQYF
TGTGCCACCAGCAGATCCAACACAGATACGCAGTATTTT
>TRBD2|NA|TRBV27|TRBJ2-7
CASRREGLSGEQYF
TGTGCCAGCAGGAGGGAGGGGCTCTCGGGCGAGCAGTACTTC
>NA|NA|TRBV7-3|TRBJ2-3
CASSPTKVGGISTDTQYF
TGTGCCAGCAGCCCGACAAAAGTCGGCGGCATAAGCACAGATACGCAGTATTTT
>TRBD1|NA|TRBV13|TRBJ2-7
CASSFGGQGAHYEQYF
TGTGCCAGCAGCTTTGGGGGACAGGGGGCGCACTACGAGCAGTACTTC
>NA|NA|TRBV6-1|TRBJ1-5
CASNQGEPNQPQHF
TGTGCCAGCAATCAAGGGGAACCCAATCAGCCCCAGCATTTT
>TRBD1|once|TRBV5-4|TRBJ1-6
CASSAPGQNNSPLHF
TGTGCCAGCAGCGCGCCGGGACAGAATAATTCACCCCTCCACTTT
>NA|NA|TRBV7-6|TRBJ1-1
CASRLHLDTEAFF
TGTGCCAGCAGACTACATCTAGACACTGAAGCTTTCTTT
>NA|NA|TRBV9|TRBJ2-4
CASSRPGENIQYF
TGTGCCAGCAGTCGGCCGGGGGAAAACATTCAGTACTTC
>NA|few|TRBV6-5|TRBJ2-7
CASSYRESYEQYF
TGTGCCAGCAGTTACAGGGAATCCTACGAGCAGTACTTC
>TRBD1|NA|TRBV4-2|TRBJ1-2
CASSQDYRGGYTF
TGTGCCAGCAGCCAAGATTACAGGGGCGGCTACACCTTC
>NA|NA|TRBV9|TRBJ2-4
CASSVGLGPDIQYF
TGTGCCAGCAGCGTGGGACTTGGGCCTGACATTCAGTACTTC
>NA|few|TRBV6-5|TRBJ2-5
CASSASEQETQYF
TGTGCCAGCAGTGCTAGCGAACAAGAGACCCAGTACTTC